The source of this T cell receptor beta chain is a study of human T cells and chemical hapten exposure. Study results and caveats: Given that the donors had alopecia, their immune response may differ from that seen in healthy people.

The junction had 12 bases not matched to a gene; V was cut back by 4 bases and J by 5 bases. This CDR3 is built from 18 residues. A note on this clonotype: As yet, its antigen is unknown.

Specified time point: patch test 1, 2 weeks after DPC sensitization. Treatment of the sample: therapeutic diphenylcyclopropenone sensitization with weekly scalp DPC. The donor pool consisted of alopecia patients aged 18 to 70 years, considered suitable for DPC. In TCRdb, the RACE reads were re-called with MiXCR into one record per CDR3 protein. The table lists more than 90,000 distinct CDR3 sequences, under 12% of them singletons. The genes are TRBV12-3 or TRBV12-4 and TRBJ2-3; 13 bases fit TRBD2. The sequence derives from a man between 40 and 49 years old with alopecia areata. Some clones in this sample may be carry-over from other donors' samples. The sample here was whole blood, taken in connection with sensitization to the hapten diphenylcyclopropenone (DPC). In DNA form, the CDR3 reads TGTGCCAGCAGTTCCCCGGTGACTAGCGGGGGGTATGAAGATACGCAGTATTTT. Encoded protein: CASSSPVTSGGYEDTQYF.